Following are 7 T cell receptor beta chains from one sample sequenced in a study of blood T cell repertoires in COVID-19 (dated by TCRdb to about 2020). Receptor amplification or capture employed the immunoSEQ multiplex PCR assay. Here the immuneACCESS table is served through TCRdb, limited to in-frame sequences with V and J called. Missing clones are a known gap in these copies; in checked studies unresolved V genes cover under half, and the rest lacks a known reason. The sample table records 15,000 to 20,000 clones; around 85% of these occur just once. The ten biggest clones cover about two thirds of the sample. Source material: peripheral blood. Every receptor here comes from an older man with acute or convalescent COVID-19.

The rearrangement joins TRBV28 to TRBJ1-5; a possible D gene is TRBD1 (5 bases). Trimming removed 2 bases at V and 0 bases at J, with 23 bases between. Germline V lookup: CDR1 MDHEN, CDR2 SYDVKM. The CDR3 is 20 residues long. The CDR3 protein is CASSLIVQDTDRYSNQPQHF. In DNA form, the CDR3 reads TGTGCCAGCAGTTTAATTGTCCAGGACACGGATAGGTATAGCAATCAGCCCCAGCATTTT.

The V and J genes are TRBV6-5 and TRBJ2-3, with D hard to call. Germline V gene data show CDR1 as MNHEY and CDR2 as SVGAGI. CDR3 length equals 11 residues. V lost 4 bases to trimming and J lost 5 bases, with 4 bases between them. CDR3 sequence: CASSSGDTQYF. CDR3 bases: TGTGCCAGCAGTTCGGGAGATACGCAGTATTTT.

The rearrangement uses TRBV2 and TRBJ1-2; D not resolved. This CDR3 has 15 residues. V lost 2 bases and J lost 2, with 12 bases in between. The germline V gene encodes CDR1 SNHLY and CDR2 FYNNEI. The CDR3 reads CASSEIYASNYGYTF. DNA for the CDR3: TGTGCCAGCAGTGAAATCTACGCTTCGAACTATGGCTACACCTTC.

The chain's CDR3 is CASSSGTQYF. CDR3 DNA sequence: TGTGCCAGCAGTTCGGGGACCCAGTACTTC. The chain carries TRBV28 and TRBJ2-5; D unclear. There are 10 residues in the CDR3. The V and J ends lost 4 bases and 7 bases respectively, with 4 bases between them. Germline CDR1 and CDR2: MDHEN and SYDVKM.

The chain links TRBV27 to TRBJ2-7; maybe TRBD2 (6 bases). Trimming shortened V by 6 bases and J by 2 bases, and 17 bases separated the two germline ends. This CDR3 is built from 15 residues. Germline CDR1 reads MNHEY; CDR2 reads SMNVEV (reference sequence). CDR3 in DNA: TGTGCCAGCAGGCTACGGGGGACCACAACCTACGAGCAGTACTTC. This codes for CASRLRGTTTYEQYF.

V usage is TRBV7-3 and J usage is TRBJ2-1; 8 positions agree with TRBD2. The CDR3 totals 15 residues. With V trimmed by 1 base and J by 2 bases, 1 base remained unmatched. Germline values: CDR1 SGHTA, CDR2 FQGTGA. CDR3 in amino acids: CASSLSGGTYNEQFF. The CDR3 bases are TGTGCCAGCAGCTTAAGCGGGGGGACCTACAATGAGCAGTTCTTC.

The chain links TRBV7-2 to TRBJ1-5; 10 positions agree with TRBD1. This CDR3 is 15 amino acids long. V shed 3 bases, J shed 5 bases, and the junction held 4 bases outside the gene matches. Germline values: CDR1 SGHTA, CDR2 FQGNSA. In DNA form, the CDR3 reads TGTGCCAGCAGCTTCCGGACAGGGGGGGATCAGCCCCAGCATTTT. Encoded protein: CASSFRTGGDQPQHF.